Listed here are 8 T cell receptor beta chains from one sample, sequenced in a study of T-cell reconstitution after alpha-beta-depleted transplantation in children. Unique molecular identifiers were used to barcode this TCRbeta library. TCRdb reprocessed the PCR reads with MiXCR, giving one entry per CDR3 protein. The sample includes about 470,000 distinct CDR3 sequences, 43% of them seen just once. This material consisted of PBMCs, taken before TCRalphabeta/CD19-depleted stem cell transplant. The receptors were sampled from a girl aged 2-10 years with aplastic anemia, due to receive a stem cell transplant.

This clonotype has only one observation. The chain is built from TRBV20-1 and TRBJ2-3; D possibly corresponds to TRBD2 (5 bases). CDR3 length equals 12 residues. Germline V gives CDR1 DFQATT, CDR2 SNEGSKA (reference sequence). Trimming took 8 bases from V and 5 from J, leaving 14 bases between them. For the CDR3, the DNA is TGCAGTAATATTAAGGAGGTAGATACGCAGTATTTT. Translating gives CSNIKEVDTQYF.

This clonotype was seen just once. At one end, the junction sequence differs from germline, possibly due to a read error. CDR3 nucleotides: TGTGCCGGCAGTTTATCGGGCAGCGCAAGCTCCTACAATGAGCAGTTCTTC. Its protein product is CAGSLSGSASSYNEQFF. The chain employs TRBV27 and TRBJ2-1, with D uncertain. Germline loops: CDR1 MNHEY, CDR2 SMNVEV (reference sequence). CDR3 length: 17 residues.

Comment on this clonotype: Because the CDR3's place on the DNA is in doubt, the DNA is left out and the CDR3 is given as listed by TCRdb. This chain connects TRBV9 to TRBJ1-1. The germline V gene has CDR1 SGDLS and CDR2 YYNGEE. The CDR3 numbers 13 amino acids, ends counted. CDR3: CASSVAGGTEALF.

The chain has TRBV19 and TRBJ1-5; 8 nucleotides agree with TRBD1. The germline gives CDR1 LNHDA, CDR2 SQIVND (reference sequence). V gave up 9 bases and J gave up 0 bases; unmatched junction bases: 7. The CDR3 has 15 amino acids. Here the CDR3 DNA reads TGTGCCAGGCCGGACAGGGCCTATAGCAATCAGCCCCAGCATTTT. The encoded protein is CARPDRAYSNQPQHF.

This clonotype has a count of ten or more. This sequence joins TRBV29-1 and TRBJ1-2, with D perhaps matching TRBD1 (6 bases). Germline values: CDR1 SQVTM, CDR2 ANQGSEA. V lost 8 bases and J 2 bases, leaving 18 bases between the germline ends. The CDR3 totals 14 residues. Here the CDR3 reads CSFSPRGQNYGYTF. CDR3 in DNA: TGCAGCTTCTCGCCGCGAGGACAGAACTATGGCTACACCTTC.

V gene TRBV29-1 combines with J gene TRBJ2-3; D not resolved. CDR1 SQVTM and CDR2 ANQGSEA come from the germline V gene. There are 11 residues in the CDR3. V lost 4 bases to trimming and J lost 5 bases, with 7 bases between them. In DNA form, the CDR3 reads TGCAGCGTTGGCCAGAGAGATACGCAGTATTTT. It is translated as CSVGQRDTQYF.

This clonotype has more than one count but fewer than ten. V usage is TRBV28 and J usage is TRBJ2-5; D ambiguous. V dropped 3 bases and J dropped 0 bases, with 5 bases sitting between them. Germline loops: CDR1 MDHEN, CDR2 SYDVKM. The CDR3 loop spans 13 amino acids. The chain's CDR3 is CASSLYDQETQYF. CDR3 DNA: TGTGCCAGCAGTTTGTACGACCAAGAGACCCAGTACTTC. Together with reference TRBV28 and TRBJ2-5, the CDR3 gives the full variable domain: DVKVTQSSRYLVKRTGEKVFLECVQDMDHENMFWYRQDPGLGLRLIYFSYDVKMKEKGDIPEGYSVSREKKERFSLILESASTNQTSMYLCASSLYDQETQYFGPGTRLLVL.

The CDR3 DNA is TGCAGTGCATCCCCGGAGCGAAGCTACAATGAGCAGTTCTTC. This gives the protein CSASPERSYNEQFF. This chain links TRBV20-1 with TRBJ2-1; D is unresolved. The germline gives CDR1 DFQATT, CDR2 SNEGSKA (reference sequence). V was clipped by 6 bases and J by 3 bases, with 15 bases between them. CDR3 length equals 14 residues.